The 31 T cell receptor beta chains in this list originate from one sample, sequenced in a study of T cells in Graves' hyperthyroidism and ophthalmopathy (dated by TCRdb to about 2019). The library was obtained by multiplex PCR. Sequencer: Illumina HiSeq 2000. The TCR beta CDR3 regions were amplified from the RNA transcripts. The TCR CDR3 was subjected to a first round of RT-PCR using the HTBI primer set and the Qiagen OneStep RT-PCR kit. TCRdb trimmed public reads at Q25 via fastp, called clones via MiXCR and kept in-frame beta chains. Each entry merges the rows of one CDR3 protein and shows their most common DNA and genes. The sample table records hundreds of thousands of distinct CDR3 sequences; more than 14% of these occur just once. The ten largest clones take up approximately 13% of the sample. Material: blood. These receptors were collected from a woman aged 50 to 60 with Graves' ophthalmopathy.

As regards this clonotype: Mismatch with germline at one junction end may stem from a read error. The J gene is TRBJ2-5, the V gene TRBV6-2 or TRBV6-3; perhaps TRBD2 as D (6 bases). CDR3 length: 10 residues. The germline V gene encodes CDR1 MNHEY and CDR2 SVGEGT. The CDR3 loop reads CASSRRDWHF. DNA for the CDR3: TGTGCCAGCAGCCGCCGGGACTGGCACTTC.

The table lists this clonotype with a few counts. The chain couples TRBV25-1 to TRBJ1-5, with D maybe TRBD1 (5 bases). V lost 2 bases, J lost 3 bases, and 8 bases lay in between. The length of the CDR3 is 14 residues. Looked up from germline, CDR1 is MGHDK and CDR2 is SYGVNS. CDR3 sequence: CASSEVGVNQPQHF. The CDR3 nucleotides read TGTGCCAGCAGTGAAGTGGGGGTCAATCAGCCCCAGCATTTT.

This clonotype was recorded at least ten times. The chain employs TRBV28 and TRBJ2-1; 14 bases map to TRBD2. Germline lookup yields CDR1 MDHEN and CDR2 SYDVKM. With 9 bases clipped from V and 3 bases from J, the junction kept 10 bases outside the gene matches. CDR3 size: 17 residues. This CDR3 is CASRLAGGPTVYNEQFF. CDR3 nucleotide sequence: TGTGCCAGTCGACTAGCGGGAGGGCCTACGGTCTACAATGAGCAGTTCTTC. The variable domain in full, completed from reference TRBV28 and TRBJ2-1, reads DVKVTQSSRYLVKRTGEKVFLECVQDMDHENMFWYRQDPGLGLRLIYFSYDVKMKEKGDIPEGYSVSREKKERFSLILESASTNQTSMYLCASRLAGGPTVYNEQFFGPGTRLTVL.

This clonotype was detected ten times or more. The chain has TRBV5-1 and TRBJ1-1; a possible D gene is TRBD1 (5 bases). The CDR3 runs 13 residues. Germline V gene lookup returns CDR1 SGHRS and CDR2 YFSETQ. The V gene lost 5 bases and the J gene lost 6 bases, with 14 bases spanning the gap. As DNA, the CDR3 is TGCGCCAGCAGTTCGACAGACATCGCTGAAGCTTTCTTT. Residues: CASSSTDIAEAFF.

This clonotype was observed many times. The chain combines TRBV11-1 with TRBJ2-1, with TRBD2 as a possible D gene (6 bases). There are 17 residues in the CDR3. The V gene lost 4 bases and the J gene lost 3 bases, with 19 bases spanning the gap. Germline V gene data show CDR1 as SGHAT and CDR2 as FQDESV (reference sequence). CDR3 nucleotides: TGTGCCAGCAGCTCCCGAAAACACTCCGGGGGCTACAATGAGCAGTTCTTC. This gives the protein CASSSRKHSGGYNEQFF. Looking up the rest from reference TRBV11-1 and TRBJ2-1 gives the full variable domain: EAEVAQSPRYKITEKSQAVAFWCDPISGHATLYWYRQILGQGPELLVQFQDESVVDDSQLPKDRFSAERLKGVDSTLKIQPAELGDSAMYLCASSSRKHSGGYNEQFFGPGTRLTVL.

The chain has TRBV4-3 and TRBJ2-5, with TRBD1 identical over 7 bases. The CDR3 runs 17 residues. The germline V gene has CDR1 LGHNA and CDR2 YSLEER. V shed 5 bases, J shed 6 bases, and the junction held 18 bases outside the gene matches. CDR3 sequence (DNA): TGCGCCAGCAGCTCTAATTACCCTTGGCAGGGGGAAAAGACCCAGTACTTC. Amino acid sequence: CASSSNYPWQGEKTQYF.

The chain has TRBV10-1 and TRBJ1-1; TRBD1 matches at 10 bases. The CDR3 covers 19 residues. Germline-derived CDR1 and CDR2 are WNHNN and SYGVQD (reference sequence). The J segment lost 0 bases and the V segment lost 6 bases, leaving 16 bases of the junction unmatched. CDR3 in DNA: TGCGCCAGCAGAGACAGGGGGCGGGGGGGGCATGCTGTGAACACTGAAGCTTTCTTT. Protein sequence: CASRDRGRGGHAVNTEAFF.

This chain uses TRBV4-1 with TRBJ2-1, with D hard to call. V lost 0 bases and J 1 base, leaving 13 bases between the germline ends. The CDR3 has 17 residues. In germline, CDR1 is MGHRA, CDR2 YSYEKL. Here the CDR3 DNA reads TGCGCCAGCAGCCAAGACACAGTAAGCCGATCCTACAATGAGCAGTTCTTC. Protein sequence: CASSQDTVSRSYNEQFF.

This clonotype showed up many times. The chain joins TRBV4-2 to TRBJ2-5; D is undetermined. Germline V gives CDR1 LGHNA, CDR2 YNFKEQ. The CDR3 totals 15 residues. The V and J ends lost 4 bases and 3 bases respectively, with 15 bases between them. The CDR3 DNA follows: TGTGCCAGCAGCCCCAGCTGGGTGAGAGAAGAGACCCAGTACTTC. Its translation is CASSPSWVREETQYF.

This clonotype was seen a few times. The V gene is TRBV29-1, the J gene TRBJ2-7; D is perhaps TRBD1 (6 bases). Germline values: CDR1 SQVTM, CDR2 ANQGSEA. The CDR3 is 13 residues long. Trimming took 2 bases from V and 2 from J, leaving 10 bases between them. Here the CDR3 reads CSVEMDSPYEQYF. The CDR3 DNA reads as TGCAGCGTTGAAATGGACAGCCCCTACGAGCAGTACTTC.

The J gene is TRBJ1-1, the V gene TRBV3-1; no clear D gene. Trimming left V 0 bases short and J 0 bases short, with 14 bases between. CDR3 length: 17 amino acids. Germline V CDR1 and CDR2: LGHDT, YNNKEL (reference sequence). As DNA, the CDR3 is TGTGCCAGCAGCCAAGAAGGGCAGATAACTATGAACACTGAAGCTTTCTTT. This gives the protein CASSQEGQITMNTEAFF.

For this clonotype: A much more abundant neighbour one base away suggests this may be a read error. In nucleotides, the CDR3 is TGTGCCAGCGGAATCGTCAGCTCCGATGGCTACACCTTC. This codes for CASGIVSSDGYTF. The chain recombines TRBV7-9 with TRBJ1-2; D not resolved. Trimming stripped 8 bases from V and 6 bases from J, with 16 bases between. Germline loops: CDR1 SEHNR, CDR2 FQNEAQ (reference sequence). The CDR3 spans 13 residues.

This clonotype was counted only a few times. The V and J genes are TRBV5-5 and TRBJ1-3; TRBD1 is a possible D gene (5 bases). Germline V lookup: CDR1 SGHKS, CDR2 YYEKEE (reference sequence). The CDR3 loop spans 14 amino acids. V gave up 3 bases and J gave up 0 bases, with 7 bases separating them. CDR3 amino acids: CASSYRISGNTIYF. CDR3 in DNA: TGTGCCAGCAGCTACAGGATCTCTGGAAACACCATATATTTT.

In this sample, this clonotype turned up a few times. The rearrangement uses TRBV7-9 and TRBJ1-1; TRBD1 matches at 7 bases. The V gene end was trimmed by 5 bases and the J gene end by 0 bases; junction bases not matched to a gene: 9. CDR3 length: 16 residues. Germline V gene sequence: CDR1 SEHNR, CDR2 FQNEAQ (reference sequence). The CDR3 loop reads CASSTPAQGLNTEAFF. The DNA of the CDR3 is TGTGCCAGCAGCACCCCGGCACAGGGGCTGAACACTGAAGCTTTCTTT.

The V call is TRBV19, the J call TRBJ2-7; the match to TRBD1 covers 8 bases. This CDR3 region has 15 residues. Trimming cost V 6 bases and J 1 base; bases outside gene matches: 8. Germline values: CDR1 LNHDA, CDR2 SQIVND (reference sequence). As DNA, the CDR3 is TGTGCCAGTAGCCGACAGGGGTTAGTGTCCTACGAGCAGTACTTC. Translated: CASSRQGLVSYEQYF.

On this clonotype: A read error may produce the germline difference seen at one junction end. The chain links TRBV7-9 to TRBJ2-6; 7 bases match TRBD1. The germline V gene has CDR1 SEHNR and CDR2 FQNEAQ (reference sequence). This CDR3 is built from 16 residues. In DNA form, the CDR3 reads TGTGCCAGCAGCCCCCGGACAGGCGGTGGGGCCAACGTCCTGGCTTTC. Translating gives CASSPRTGGGANVLAF. Full variable domain (remainder filled in from reference TRBV7-9 and TRBJ2-6): DTGVSQNPRHKITKRGQNVTFRCDPISEHNRLYWYRQTLGQGPEFLTYFQNEAQLEKSRLLSDRFSAERPKGSFSTLEIQRTEQGDSAMYLCASSPRTGGGANVLAFGAGSRLTVL.

This clonotype was counted many times. The rearrangement uses TRBV7-9 and TRBJ2-7; D unresolved. V lost 1 base to trimming and J lost 2 bases, with 15 bases between them. Germline CDR1 is SEHNR and CDR2 is FQNEAQ (reference sequence). The CDR3 has 16 residues. CDR3 residues: CASSLGLVGSTYEQYF. The CDR3 region has the DNA TGTGCCAGCAGCTTAGGCCTGGTCGGGTCTACCTACGAGCAGTACTTC.

The chain joins TRBV9 to TRBJ2-3, with TRBD2 identical over 7 bases. CDR3 size: 15 residues. Germline V lookup: CDR1 SGDLS, CDR2 YYNGEE. V was pared by 2 bases and J by 5 bases, with 8 bases of the junction left unmatched. The CDR3 loop is CASSVIAGAIDTQYF. The CDR3 nucleotides are TGTGCCAGCAGCGTTATCGCGGGAGCTATAGATACGCAGTATTTT. Complete variable domain (other parts from reference TRBV9 and TRBJ2-3): DSGVTQTPKHLITATGQRVTLRCSPRSGDLSVYWYQQSLDQGLQFLIQYYNGEERAKGNILERFSAQQFPDLHSELNLSSLELGDSALYFCASSVIAGAIDTQYFGPGTRLTVL.

This clonotype was recorded at least ten times. The gene calls are TRBV7-9 and TRBJ2-1; 7 bases are a match to TRBD2. The CDR3 has 14 amino acids. Germline lookup yields CDR1 SEHNR and CDR2 FQNEAQ (reference sequence). With V trimmed by 5 bases and J by 8 bases, 9 bases remained unmatched. DNA for the CDR3: TGTGCCAGCAGCCTTTCGGGGAGGGTGGATGAGCAGTTCTTC. Protein: CASSLSGRVDEQFF.

This clonotype was found many times. V and J are TRBV12-3 or TRBV12-4 and TRBJ2-1; D is uncertain. V shed 7 bases and J shed 2 bases, with 15 bases lying between them. The CDR3 is made up of 15 amino acids. The CDR3 DNA reads TGTGCCAGCACCTATCGCCGGGCCGCCTACAATGAGCAGTTCTTC. As protein: CASTYRRAAYNEQFF.

This clonotype was seen more than once but under ten times. The chain is built from TRBV13 and TRBJ2-7; no reliable D call. This CDR3 contains 13 residues. V shed 1 base and J shed 2 bases, with 6 bases lying between them. Germline CDR1 and CDR2: PRHDT and FYEKMQ (reference sequence). Written as DNA, the CDR3 is TGTGCCAGCAGCTTAGAAATGGCCTACGAGCAGTACTTC. It encodes CASSLEMAYEQYF.

This clonotype was seen many times. CDR3 in DNA: TGTGCCAGCAGCTTATCCGGACAGGGGACGGGCGAGCAGTACTTC. Its protein product is CASSLSGQGTGEQYF. The chain recombines TRBV7-8 with TRBJ2-7, with 9 bases lining up with TRBD1. With V trimmed by 2 bases and J by 6 bases, 8 bases remained unmatched. Germline CDR1 and CDR2: SGHVS and FQNEAQ. The CDR3 loop spans 15 amino acids.

This clonotype was detected only a few times. V and J are TRBV7-6 and TRBJ2-5; 8 bases align to TRBD2. The CDR3 runs to 15 residues. Germline V CDR1 and CDR2: SGHVS, FNYEAQ. Losses at the gene ends were 1 base for V and 4 bases for J; bases not matched to a gene: 5. For the CDR3, the DNA is TGTGCCAGCAGCTTAGGGGGACTAGTAGGAGAGACCCAGTACTTC. Amino acids: CASSLGGLVGETQYF.

J is TRBJ1-6 and V is TRBV3-1, with no clear D. V gave up 0 bases and J gave up 3 bases, with 9 bases separating them. Germline values: CDR1 LGHDT, CDR2 YNNKEL (reference sequence). This CDR3 comprises 16 residues. The CDR3 DNA sequence: TGTGCCAGCAGCCAAGAGGAGACACTCTATAATTCACCCCTCCACTTT. It translates to CASSQEETLYNSPLHF.

The chain carries TRBV4-3 and TRBJ2-7; tentatively, D is TRBD2 (6 bases). Germline loops: CDR1 LGHNA, CDR2 YSLEER. This CDR3 is 16 amino acids long. The V and J ends lost 0 bases and 0 bases respectively, with 12 bases between them. The CDR3 region has the DNA TGCGCCAGCAGCCAAGAATCGCGGGGCGACTCCTACGAGCAGTACTTC. Protein product: CASSQESRGDSYEQYF.

This clonotype was recorded many times. The J gene is TRBJ2-1, the V gene TRBV7-9, with a weak D call TRBD2 (6 bases). With 10 bases removed from V and 4 bases from J, the gap between germline ends came to 11 bases. The CDR3 is 12 residues long. Germline V gene lookup returns CDR1 SEHNR and CDR2 FQNEAQ (reference sequence). The CDR3 bases are TGTGCCACCTTGACTAGTTACAATGAGCAGTTCTTC. Residues: CATLTSYNEQFF. The variable domain in full, completed from reference TRBV7-9 and TRBJ2-1, reads DTGVSQNPRHKITKRGQNVTFRCDPISEHNRLYWYRQTLGQGPEFLTYFQNEAQLEKSRLLSDRFSAERPKGSFSTLEIQRTEQGDSAMYLCATLTSYNEQFFGPGTRLTVL.

This clonotype appeared many times. The V and J genes are TRBV28 and TRBJ2-7; D gene unclear. Germline V lookup: CDR1 MDHEN, CDR2 SYDVKM. The ends were cut back, 2 bases at V and 0 bases at J, with 14 bases in the middle. The CDR3 runs 16 residues. The CDR3 loop reads CASSLMTTPSSYEQYF. CDR3 sequence (DNA): TGTGCCAGCAGTTTAATGACCACCCCCAGCTCCTACGAGCAGTACTTC.

The chain recombines TRBV14 with TRBJ2-2, with TRBD2 as a possible D gene (5 bases). The V gene lost 0 bases and the J gene lost 7 bases, with 12 bases spanning the gap. In germline, CDR1 is SGHDN, CDR2 FVKESK. The CDR3 runs 15 residues. The chain's CDR3 is CASSQDLEGYGELFF. DNA of the CDR3: TGTGCCAGCAGCCAAGATCTAGAGGGATACGGGGAGCTGTTTTTT.

This clonotype was detected a few times. The rearrangement links TRBV20-1 to TRBJ2-1, with TRBD2 matching over 7 bases. Germline CDR1 DFQATT, CDR2 SNEGSKA (reference sequence). V gave up 1 base and J gave up 4 bases; unmatched junction bases: 4. This CDR3 comprises 14 residues. The CDR3 DNA reads as TGCAGTGCTAGAGTACCTAGCGGATACAATGAGCAGTTCTTC. Protein: CSARVPSGYNEQFF.

This clonotype was picked up many times. V usage is TRBV7-8 and J usage is TRBJ2-1; D call uncertain. The CDR3 runs to 11 residues. V was pared by 1 base and J by 8 bases, with 3 bases between. Per the germline V gene, CDR1 is SGHVS and CDR2 is FQNEAQ. The CDR3 DNA reads as TGTGCCAGCAGCTTAGTACATGAGCAGTTCTTC. Translated: CASSLVHEQFF.

This clonotype was recorded many times. The genes are TRBV28 and TRBJ1-1; TRBD1 agrees at 10 bases. The CDR3 covers 14 residues. The J segment lost 4 bases and the V segment lost 4 bases, leaving 3 bases of the junction unmatched. CDR1 and CDR2 from the germline V gene are MDHEN and SYDVKM. The CDR3 region has the DNA TGTGCCAGCAGTTCGGGACAGGGGAGCACTGAAGCTTTCTTT. Its translation is CASSSGQGSTEAFF.